These 27 T cell receptor beta chains originate from one sample sequenced in a study of spatial heterogeneity in lung cancer. This sample's time point: sample taken at primary tumor resection. Tumor, nontumor lung or frozen PBMC supplied whole RNA, sequenced without sorting. TCRdb re-called the 5' RACE reads through MiXCR, storing one row per CDR3 protein. The table lists some 100,000 distinct CDR3 sequences, over 8.5% of them singletons, with about 7% in the top ten. The sequencing here drew on PBMCs, taken at surgery. These TCRs come from a male donor with early-stage non-small cell lung cancer.

V and J are TRBV10-3 and TRBJ2-7; the D is unclear. Trimming left V 8 bases short and J 2 bases short, with 19 bases between. The CDR3 totals 15 residues. Germline CDR1 ENHRY, CDR2 SYGVKD. CDR3 bases: TGTGCCATCCGTGTTTTCTCGGTTAAAGCCTACGAGCAGTACTTC. Its protein product is CAIRVFSVKAYEQYF.

The genes are TRBV12-3 or TRBV12-4 and TRBJ2-3; D gene unclear. The CDR3 is 14 amino acids. The germline V and J ends were trimmed by 2 bases and 0 bases, with 6 bases remaining between them. CDR3 DNA sequence: TGTGCCAGCAGTTTAATCGGAAGCACAGATACGCAGTATTTT. Protein: CASSLIGSTDTQYF.

At least ten counts were recorded for this clonotype. This chain links TRBV20-1 with TRBJ2-1, with 7 bases that match TRBD2. Germline CDR1 and CDR2: DFQATT and SNEGSKA (reference sequence). This CDR3 is built from 12 residues. Trimming cost V 6 bases and J 10 bases; bases outside gene matches: 9. CDR3 DNA: TGCAGTGCAGAAGCTAGAGCGGGAGAGCAGTTCTTC. Amino acid sequence: CSAEARAGEQFF.

This clonotype was seen only a few times. This rearrangement joins TRBV5-1 to TRBJ2-7; D is perhaps TRBD1 (6 bases). This CDR3 region has 12 residues. CDR1 and CDR2 from the germline V gene are SGHRS and YFSETQ. V shed 3 bases and J shed 6 bases, with 10 bases lying between them. The CDR3 is CASSSTGPEQYF. Written as DNA, the CDR3 is TGCGCCAGCAGCTCCACAGGGCCCGAGCAGTACTTC.

This clonotype was found a few times. Germline is not matched at one junction end, which may reflect a read error. The gene calls are TRBV28 and TRBJ2-4; TRBD1 agrees at 9 bases. This CDR3 has 12 residues. Germline lookup yields CDR1 MDHEN and CDR2 SYDVKM. CDR3 sequence (DNA): TGTGCCAGCAGTCTACCGGGACAGGGCCCCCTCTTC. The encoded protein is CASSLPGQGPLF.

The V call is TRBV6-6, the J call TRBJ2-1; maybe TRBD1 (6 bases). V lost 5 bases and J 1 base, leaving 12 bases between the germline ends. The CDR3 runs 15 residues. Looked up from germline, CDR1 is MNHNY and CDR2 is SVGAGI (reference sequence). The CDR3 region is CASSRGGPSYNEQFF. The CDR3 coding sequence is TGTGCCAGCAGTCGAGGGGGTCCGTCCTACAATGAGCAGTTCTTC.

This chain connects TRBV20-1 to TRBJ2-2; the match to TRBD2 covers 10 bases. The CDR3 is 17 amino acids. V shed 2 bases, J shed 5 bases, and the junction held 11 bases outside the gene matches. Looked up from germline, CDR1 is DFQATT and CDR2 is SNEGSKA (reference sequence). The CDR3 spells CSARPVASGGGTGELFF. The CDR3 nucleotides read TGCAGTGCTAGACCTGTGGCTAGCGGGGGAGGGACCGGGGAGCTGTTTTTT.

This clonotype was recorded many times. The genes are TRBV4-3 and TRBJ2-5, with 7 bases matching TRBD2. Germline-derived CDR1 and CDR2 are LGHNA and YSLEER. This CDR3 has 15 amino acids. Trimming took 0 bases from V and 7 from J; bases not matched to a gene: 8. The CDR3 sequence is CASSQDQGLKGTQYF. CDR3 nucleotides: TGCGCCAGCAGCCAAGATCAGGGACTAAAGGGGACCCAGTACTTC.

Only a few counts were recorded for this clonotype. The rearrangement uses TRBV7-2 and TRBJ2-2, with 8 positions matching TRBD2. Per germline, CDR1 SGHTA and CDR2 FQGNSA. V was clipped by 1 base and J by 2 bases; unmatched bases: 6. The CDR3 runs 17 residues. For the CDR3, the DNA is TGTGCCAGCAGCTTAGTGGTCGGGAGGGGCAACACCGGGGAGCTGTTTTTT. Protein sequence: CASSLVVGRGNTGELFF. Complete variable domain (other parts from reference TRBV7-2 and TRBJ2-2): GAGVSQSPSNKVTEKGKDVELRCDPISGHTALYWYRQSLGQGLEFLIYFQGNSAPDKSGLPSDRFSAERTGGSVSTLTIQRTQQEDSAVYLCASSLVVGRGNTGELFFGEGSRLTVL.

V and J are TRBV29-1 and TRBJ2-1; 15 positions agree with TRBD2. The CDR3 has 16 residues. Germline assignment: CDR1 SQVTM and CDR2 ANQGSEA. Unmatched junction bases numbered 7, after V lost 7 bases and J lost 3 bases. The CDR3 nucleotides are TGCAGCGCCCGGACTAGCGGGGGGGCCGGCTACAATGAGCAGTTCTTC. As protein: CSARTSGGAGYNEQFF.

This clonotype was counted at least ten times. The chain uses TRBV5-1 and TRBJ2-5; 8 bases agree with TRBD1. The CDR3 consists of 14 residues. Per the germline V gene, CDR1 is SGHRS and CDR2 is YFSETQ. V lost 0 bases and J lost 4; bases outside the gene matches: 2. The CDR3 loop is CASSLEDRAETQYF. In DNA, the CDR3 is TGCGCCAGCAGCTTGGAGGACAGGGCAGAGACCCAGTACTTC.

This clonotype was observed at least ten times. J is TRBJ2-7 and V is TRBV5-1, with D maybe TRBD2 (6 bases). The CDR3 is made up of 13 amino acids. V was cut by 5 bases and J by 1 base, with 10 bases left in between. Looked up from germline, CDR1 is SGHRS and CDR2 is YFSETQ. The CDR3 protein is CASRGDSSYEQYF. The CDR3 nucleotides read TGCGCCAGCAGAGGGGACTCTTCCTACGAGCAGTACTTC. The full variable domain, with the rest looked up from reference TRBV5-1 and TRBJ2-7, is KAGVTQTPRYLIKTRGQQVTLSCSPISGHRSVSWYQQTPGQGLQFLFEYFSETQRNKGNFPGRFSGRQFSNSRSEMNVSTLELGDSALYLCASRGDSSYEQYFGPGTRLTVT.

This sequence joins TRBV20-1 and TRBJ1-3, with D maybe TRBD1 (5 bases). This CDR3 spans 13 amino acids. Trimming cost V 3 bases and J 2 bases, with 8 bases left between them. Germline V gene lookup returns CDR1 DFQATT and CDR2 SNEGSKA (reference sequence). CDR3 residues: CSASGAAGNTIYF. CDR3 bases: TGCAGTGCTAGCGGGGCTGCTGGAAACACCATATATTTT.

The chain employs TRBV7-2 and TRBJ1-2, with a possible D match to TRBD1 (5 bases). The CDR3 covers 16 residues. V gave up 5 bases and J gave up 4 bases, with 20 bases separating them. Germline V gives CDR1 SGHTA, CDR2 FQGNSA. CDR3 amino acids: CASSTDSGLPLYGYTF. CDR3 in DNA: TGTGCCAGCAGCACAGATTCGGGACTGCCACTCTATGGCTACACCTTC. Full variable domain (rest looked up from reference TRBV7-2 and TRBJ1-2): GAGVSQSPSNKVTEKGKDVELRCDPISGHTALYWYRQSLGQGLEFLIYFQGNSAPDKSGLPSDRFSAERTGGSVSTLTIQRTQQEDSAVYLCASSTDSGLPLYGYTFGSGTRLTVV.

This clonotype was observed a handful of times. The chain couples TRBV29-1 to TRBJ1-2; TRBD1 aligns across 7 bases. V trimming: 6 bases; J trimming: 4 bases; junction bases outside the gene matches: 8. There are 13 residues in the CDR3. CDR1 SQVTM and CDR2 ANQGSEA come from the germline V gene. The CDR3 loop reads CSVAGQDGYGYTF. CDR3 coding DNA: TGCAGCGTCGCAGGACAGGATGGCTATGGCTACACCTTC. Full variable domain (remainder filled in from reference TRBV29-1 and TRBJ1-2): SAVISQKPSRDICQRGTSLTIQCQVDSQVTMMFWYRQQPGQSLTLIATANQGSEATYESGFVIDKFPISRPNLTFSTLTVSNMSPEDSSIYLCSVAGQDGYGYTFGSGTRLTVV.

This clonotype was seen ten or more times. The chain links TRBV5-1 to TRBJ1-1; no clear D gene. Germline CDR1 reads SGHRS; CDR2 reads YFSETQ. The CDR3 contains 14 residues. Trimming removed 4 bases from V and 7 bases from J, with 17 bases in between. This chain's CDR3 is CASSPGSPHGEAFF. The DNA of the CDR3 is TGCGCCAGCAGCCCCGGCAGTCCTCACGGTGAAGCTTTCTTT. The full variable domain, rest sourced from reference TRBV5-1 and TRBJ1-1, is KAGVTQTPRYLIKTRGQQVTLSCSPISGHRSVSWYQQTPGQGLQFLFEYFSETQRNKGNFPGRFSGRQFSNSRSEMNVSTLELGDSALYLCASSPGSPHGEAFFGQGTRLTVV.

J is TRBJ2-7 and V is TRBV29-1; D is unclear. With 4 bases removed from V and 0 bases from J, the gap between germline ends came to 7 bases. This CDR3 is built from 12 residues. The germline V gene encodes CDR1 SQVTM and CDR2 ANQGSEA. The CDR3 loop reads CSVGLSSYEQYF. The DNA of the CDR3 is TGCAGCGTTGGACTTAGCTCCTACGAGCAGTACTTC.

This clonotype was seen a few times. The rearrangement joins TRBV29-1 to TRBJ2-1; D uncertain. V gave up 7 bases and J gave up 6 bases, with 13 bases separating them. There are 12 residues in the CDR3. In germline, CDR1 is SQVTM, CDR2 ANQGSEA. The CDR3 loop reads CSGAQGFNEQFF. In DNA form, the CDR3 reads TGCAGCGGGGCACAAGGGTTCAATGAGCAGTTCTTC.

Ten or more counts support this clonotype. This chain joins TRBV30 and TRBJ1-1, with TRBD1 as a possible D gene (5 bases). Germline loops: CDR1 GTSNPN, CDR2 SVGIG (reference sequence). The CDR3 length is 13 residues. Deletions cut 5 bases from V and 7 bases from J, with 17 bases between. The CDR3 here is CAWAVPGVGEAFF. CDR3 in DNA: TGTGCCTGGGCCGTCCCGGGGGTAGGTGAAGCTTTCTTT.

There are many counts of this clonotype. The chain uses TRBV5-1 and TRBJ2-1; no firm D call. The V end was cut by 0 bases, the J end by 16 bases, with 11 bases between. There are 11 residues in the CDR3. Germline V gene sequence: CDR1 SGHRS, CDR2 YFSETQ. Written as DNA, the CDR3 is TGCGCCAGCAGCTTGGGAGTGGAGATTTTCTTC. Amino acid sequence: CASSLGVEIFF.

This clonotype was observed a handful of times. V usage is TRBV20-1 and J usage is TRBJ2-7; the D call may be TRBD1 or TRBD2 (5 bases each). Germline CDR1 is DFQATT and CDR2 is SNEGSKA (reference sequence). Trimming took 5 bases from V and 4 from J, leaving 18 bases between them. The CDR3 is 14 amino acids. DNA for the CDR3: TGCAGTGCTCCCGCAAACGAGGGGAAATACGAGCAGTACTTC. Its translation is CSAPANEGKYEQYF.

To note about this clonotype: A much larger clone differs by one base, so this may be a read error. The rearrangement joins TRBV6-2 or TRBV6-3 to TRBJ1-1; tentatively, D is TRBD1 (6 bases). Germline CDR1 MNHEY, CDR2 SVGEGT. This CDR3 spans 14 amino acids. The CDR3 bases are TGTGCCAGCAGCCGACAGGTTTTGAACGCTGAAGCTTTCTTT. Translated, it gives CASSRQVLNAEAFF.

Ten or more counts support this clonotype. The chain is built from TRBV5-4 and TRBJ2-7, with D maybe TRBD2 (5 bases). The V end was cut by 2 bases, the J end by 6 bases, with 9 bases between. The germline gives CDR1 SGHNT, CDR2 YYREEE (reference sequence). CDR3 length: 12 residues. The CDR3 DNA reads TGTGCCAGCAGCTTTTTTCTAGCCGAGCAGTACTTC. As protein: CASSFFLAEQYF.

This clonotype was counted at least ten times. V is TRBV7-2 and J is TRBJ2-3, with D unclear. V lost 2 bases, J lost 4 bases, and 10 bases lay in between. Germline V gene data show CDR1 as SGHTA and CDR2 as FQGNSA. The CDR3 runs 14 residues. CDR3 loop: CASSLNSPPDTQYF. CDR3 DNA sequence: TGTGCCAGCAGCTTAAACAGTCCCCCAGATACGCAGTATTTT.

The chain carries TRBV9 and TRBJ2-7; TRBD2 matches 9 bases. V lost 0 bases, J lost 7 bases, and 8 bases stayed unmatched. CDR1 SGDLS and CDR2 YYNGEE come from the germline V gene. There are 15 residues in the CDR3. The CDR3 DNA reads as TGTGCCAGCAGCGTAGTTCCTAGCGGGGCCGGGGAGCAGTACTTC. Its protein product is CASSVVPSGAGEQYF.

This clonotype appeared many times. This chain links TRBV7-8 with TRBJ2-1, with 9 positions matching TRBD2. V gave up 2 bases and J gave up 8 bases; unmatched junction bases: 7. CDR1 SGHVS and CDR2 FQNEAQ come from the germline V gene. CDR3 size: 15 residues. The CDR3 DNA is TGTGCCAGCAGCTTAAAATGGACTAGCGCTTATGAGCAGTTCTTC. As protein: CASSLKWTSAYEQFF.

This clonotype has a handful of counts. The chain employs TRBV29-1 and TRBJ1-2; D perhaps matches TRBD1 (6 bases). CDR1 and CDR2 from the germline V gene are SQVTM and ANQGSEA. This CDR3 comprises 12 residues. V was pared by 6 bases and J by 5 bases, with 13 bases between. Written as DNA, the CDR3 is TGCAGCGTGCCTCACAGGGTGTATGGCTACACCTTC. Translated, it gives CSVPHRVYGYTF.